A selection of T cell receptor beta chains follows, all from one sample in a study of vaccination and CD4 T cells after COVID-19. TCRdb processed the PCR reads anew with MiXCR; each CDR3 protein has one entry. The repertoire has 20,000 to 25,000 distinct CDR3 sequences, about 58% of them found once; the top ten carry approximately 0.99%. The input for sequencing was CD4+ T cells from blood, taken before SARS-CoV-2 vaccination. The receptors originated from a human donor who had recovered from COVID-19. The CDR3 runs from the conserved cysteine through the conserved F or W. The D gene is left open where the match is weak. Size tells how often a clone was seen (once, few, many) or the class of an expanded clone, and some rows leave it out.

>TRBJ2-3|-|medium-sized|TRBV20-1
CSARDAGTPTDTQYF
TGCAGTGCTAGAGACGCCGGGACACCCACAGATACGCAGTATTTT
>TRBJ2-5|-|-|TRBV5-1
CASSQNAETQYF
TGCGCCAGCAGTCAGAATGCGGAGACCCAGTACTTC
>TRBJ2-5|TRBD2|-|TRBV20-1
CSARASGPQETQYF
TGCAGTGCTAGAGCTAGCGGGCCCCAAGAGACCCAGTACTTC
>TRBJ1-5|-|-|TRBV21-1
CASSKAHRDSNQPQHF
TGTGCCAGCAGCAAAGCGCACAGAGATAGCAATCAGCCCCAGCATTTT
>TRBJ1-4|TRBD1|-|TRBV7-9
CASSWTGVVEKLFF
TGTGCCAGCAGCTGGACAGGGGTGGTCGAAAAACTGTTTTTT
>TRBJ1-2|TRBD1|-|TRBV28
CASSFNRDSIYGYTF
TGTGCCAGCAGTTTTAATCGGGACAGTATCTATGGCTACACCTTC
>TRBJ2-1|TRBD2|-|TRBV25-1
CASSVSGGSYNEQFF
TGTGCCAGCAGTGTGTCGGGGGGCTCCTACAATGAGCAGTTCTTC
>TRBJ2-2|-|few|TRBV7-3
CASSLGPLGELFF
TGTGCCAGCAGCTTAGGTCCCCTGGGGGAGCTGTTTTTT
>TRBJ2-5|-|once|TRBV6-2/TRBV6-3
CASSYGGGDQETQYF
TGTGCCAGCAGTTACGGTGGAGGGGACCAAGAGACCCAGTACTTC
>TRBJ2-7|TRBD1|-|TRBV6-1
CASRQGVWLGYEQYF
TGTGCCAGCAGACAGGGGGTTTGGCTTGGGTACGAGCAGTACTTC
>TRBJ2-6|-|once|TRBV20-1
CSAREFLGSGANVLTF
TGCAGTGCTAGAGAATTTTTGGGGTCTGGGGCCAACGTCCTGACTTTC
>TRBJ2-3|-|-|TRBV2
CASKVEVVGTDTQYF
TGTGCCAGCAAGGTGGAGGTAGTAGGCACAGATACGCAGTATTTT
>TRBJ2-1|TRBD1|once|TRBV20-1
CSADSPGGLVMQFF
TGCAGTGCCGATTCCCCAGGGGGTTTAGTTATGCAGTTCTTC
>TRBJ2-1|-|-|TRBV6-5
CASSYYTSGPYNEQFF
TGTGCCAGCAGTTACTACACTTCGGGACCATACAATGAGCAGTTCTTC
>TRBJ2-7|TRBD1|once|TRBV2
CASRDRGFHEQYF
TGTGCCTCCCGGGACAGGGGTTTCCACGAGCAGTACTTC
>TRBJ2-3|TRBD2|-|TRBV20-1
CSARALRGISTDTQYF
TGCAGTGCTAGAGCCTTGCGGGGGATAAGCACAGATACGCAGTATTTT
>TRBJ1-5|-|-|TRBV19
CASSIINQPQHF
TGTGCCAGTAGTATCATCAATCAGCCCCAGCATTTT
>TRBJ2-5|TRBD2|few|TRBV25-1
CASTGTGGKTQYF
TGTGCCAGCACGGGGACGGGGGGAAAGACCCAGTACTTC
>TRBJ2-3|TRBD2|-|TRBV19
CASSTLAGDADTQYF
TGTGCCAGTAGTACTTTAGCGGGAGACGCAGATACGCAGTATTTT
>TRBJ2-3|TRBD1|-|TRBV7-6
CASSAQQTGQNTDTQYF
TGTGCCAGCAGCGCCCAACAAACGGGACAGAACACAGATACGCAGTATTTT
>TRBJ2-6|-|-|TRBV5-1
CASSLTGYGANVLTF
TGCGCCAGCAGCTTGACAGGGTACGGGGCCAACGTCCTGACTTTC
>TRBJ1-1|-|-|TRBV28
CASSLKSGNTEAFF
TGTGCCAGCAGTTTAAAGTCCGGGAACACTGAAGCTTTCTTT
>TRBJ2-2|-|few|TRBV7-8
CASSLRVQGTGELFF
TGTGCCAGCAGCTTACGGGTCCAGGGCACCGGGGAGCTGTTTTTT
>TRBJ1-3|-|-|TRBV4-1
CASTGLAGNTIYF
TGCGCCAGTACAGGGCTGGCTGGAAACACCATATATTTT